This TCR beta chain was captured in a study of blood T cell repertoires in COVID-19. Across the whole study: PBMCs, B-cell-depleted T cells, or T cells were the source of the cDNA or gDNA that made up the material.

Participants were placed into cohorts based on the clinical history they reported. In the authors' methods: How many nucleated cells were present was estimated from reference gene primer amplification. Using immunoSEQ multiplex PCR, the repertoire was profiled, and TCRdb retains in-frame clones only, with some absent. The V and J calls and the clone size are those of that table, but D and trimming were determined from the DNA. The table includes 300,000 to 350,000 clones, 87% detected once. Trimming at V came to 5 bases and at J to 8 bases, leaving 6 bases not matched to a gene. Germline lookup yields CDR1 SGHVS and CDR2 FNYEAQ. The CDR3 has 14 amino acids.

This receptor was obtained from a woman between 18 and 29 years old who had recovered from COVID-19. The rearrangement links TRBV7-6 to TRBJ2-1; 10 positions match TRBD2. What was sequenced was PBMCs or T cells enriched from blood (not recorded which). The CDR3: CASSPQAGGYEQFF. The CDR3 DNA is TGTGCCAGCAGCCCTCAAGCGGGAGGGTATGAGCAGTTCTTC.